The rows below give T cell receptor beta chains drawn from one sample of a study of CD8+ T cells in alopecia areata. Method: immunoSEQ multiplex PCR; TCRdb's copy keeps in-frame clones and lacks some. The repertoire holds some 240,000 clones, about 53% seen once, with 0.45% in the top ten. The specimen comprised CD4+ T cells sorted from blood, sampled at week 0. The receptors were sampled from a human donor with alopecia areata. The CDR3 runs from the conserved cysteine through the conserved F or W. A D gene is named only where the DNA matches it firmly. The size field is filled for only some rows; it gives once, few, many or a size class.

v_call	clone_size	j_call	d_call	cdr3_nt	cdr3_aa
TRBV6-5	.	TRBJ2-3	TRBD1	TGTGCCAGCAACTTCCGGACAGGGCCAGATACGCAGTATTTT	CASNFRTGPDTQYF
TRBV20-1	.	TRBJ1-2	TRBD1	TGCAGTGCCACAGGGGAGGACACCTTC	CSATGEDTF
TRBV6-5	few	TRBJ2-2	.	TGTGCCAGCCGGCCACCAGGAGGTAGCGGGGAGCTGTTTTTT	CASRPPGGSGELFF
TRBV6-5	once	TRBJ1-1	.	TGTGCCAGCAGGCGACAGCGAGGGAACACTGAAGCTTTCTTT	CASRRQRGNTEAFF
TRBV19	.	TRBJ1-1	TRBD1	TGTGCCAGTAGTATAGTACCGGACAGGGGAAGAACTGAAGCTTTCTTT	CASSIVPDRGRTEAFF
TRBV29-1	.	TRBJ1-1	.	TGCAGCGTTGCAGGACAAATGAACACTGAAGCTTTCTTT	CSVAGQMNTEAFF
TRBV29-1	once	TRBJ2-3	TRBD2	TGCAGCGTAGCCACTAGCGCCGATACGCAGTATTTT	CSVATSADTQYF
TRBV27	.	TRBJ1-5	.	TGTGCCAGCAGTTCGAGCGGCCCATATCAGCCCCAGCATTTT	CASSSSGPYQPQHF
TRBV30	few	TRBJ2-7	TRBD1	TGTGCCACGGACAGGGGGGTTTTCAGCTCCTACGAGCAGTACTTC	CATDRGVFSSYEQYF
TRBV5-6	.	TRBJ1-1	.	TGTGCCAGCAGCTCCCGGGACATCACTGAAGCTTTCTTT	CASSSRDITEAFF
TRBV18	.	TRBJ2-7	.	TGTGCCAGCTCACCAGGCCTAGGAACCTACGAGCAGTACTTC	CASSPGLGTYEQYF
TRBV7-2	few	TRBJ1-5	.	TGTGCCAGCAGCTTGTCGGTGAATCAGCCCCAGCATTTT	CASSLSVNQPQHF
TRBV6-5	.	TRBJ1-6	.	TGTGCCAGCAGTTACACAGGCAATAATTCACCCCTCCACTTT	CASSYTGNNSPLHF
TRBV10-3	.	TRBJ2-6	.	TGTGCCATCAGTGATATGGGGGAAACTGGGGCCAACGTCCTGACTTTC	CAISDMGETGANVLTF
TRBV29-1	few	TRBJ2-1	TRBD2	TGCAGCGTTGAAGATAGAGGCGGGAGGGGAAATGAGCAGTTCTTC	CSVEDRGGRGNEQFF
TRBV4-2	few	TRBJ1-1	TRBD1	TGTGCCAGCAGCCAAGGACAGGGCGCGGGCGTGAACACTGAAGCTTTCTTT	CASSQGQGAGVNTEAFF
TRBV4-1	.	TRBJ2-6	.	TGCGCCAGCAGCCCCGTTCGGGGAACTGGGGCCAACGTCCTGACTTTC	CASSPVRGTGANVLTF
TRBV2	few	TRBJ1-2	.	TGTGCCAGCAGCCATGGGGGGCAGAACTATGGCTACACCTTC	CASSHGGQNYGYTF
TRBV10-3	few	TRBJ1-1	.	TGTGCCATCAGTGATCCGAGGGGTGGCACTGAAGCTTTCTTT	CAISDPRGGTEAFF
TRBV5-1	few	TRBJ1-1	.	TGCGCCAGCAGCTTGGGACAAGCGAACACTGAAGCTTTCTTT	CASSLGQANTEAFF
TRBV5-1	.	TRBJ1-1	TRBD1	TGCGCCAGCAGCTCGCAGACGACAGGGTGGACGAACACTGAAGCTTTCTTT	CASSSQTTGWTNTEAFF
TRBV29-1	.	TRBJ2-1	TRBD2	TGCAGCGTGACTAGCGGACTTACCCCTGTCGGCAATGAGCAGTTCTTC	CSVTSGLTPVGNEQFF
TRBV5-1	.	TRBJ2-4	.	TGCGCCAGCAGCTTGGAGGGTTTAGCCAAAAACATTCAGTACTTC	CASSLEGLAKNIQYF
TRBV4-2	few	TRBJ2-5	TRBD2	TGTGCCAGCAGCCAAGATGGACTAGCGGGAGGCCAAGAGACCCAGTACTTC	CASSQDGLAGGQETQYF
TRBV7-2	few	TRBJ2-2	TRBD2	TGTGCCAGCAGCTTAGGTGTCGGGACTACGAACACCGGGGAGCTGTTTTTT	CASSLGVGTTNTGELFF
TRBV5-8	.	TRBJ1-5	.	TGTGCCAGCAGCTTGGGACGTGGTAGCAATCAGCCCCAGCATTTT	CASSLGRGSNQPQHF
TRBV2	.	TRBJ2-1	.	TGTGCCAGCAGTGAGGCCGTCGCGAGGGGTCCGCAGTTCTTC	CASSEAVARGPQFF
TRBV10-3	.	TRBJ1-2	.	TGTGCCATCATGGCAGGACAGCTGAACTATGGCTACACCTTC	CAIMAGQLNYGYTF
TRBV23-1	.	TRBJ1-5	TRBD1	TGCGCCAGCAGTATAACCGGGACAGGGAAAAAGGTGGGCAATCAGCCCCAGCATTTT	CASSITGTGKKVGNQPQHF
TRBV5-1	.	TRBJ2-3	.	TGCGCCAGCGGACAATTCGGAGGCACAGATACGCAGTATTTT	CASGQFGGTDTQYF
TRBV4-1	.	TRBJ1-2	.	TGCGCCAGCAGCCAAAGTGGGCTATATGGCTACACCTTC	CASSQSGLYGYTF
TRBV6-1	.	TRBJ2-7	.	TGTGCCAGCAGTGATGGCAGGGTCTCCGAGCAGTACTTC	CASSDGRVSEQYF
TRBV4-1	.	TRBJ2-3	TRBD2	TGCGCCACCGCCGCAGCGGGAGGGACTTCTAGCACAGATACGCAGTATTTT	CATAAAGGTSSTDTQYF
TRBV7-6	.	TRBJ2-5	.	TGTGCCAGCAGGGACTGGGGAGAGACCCAGTACTTC	CASRDWGETQYF
TRBV4-1	.	TRBJ2-6	.	TGCGCCAGCAGCCAAGAAATCGGGACCTCTGGGGCCAACGTCCTGACTTTC	CASSQEIGTSGANVLTF
TRBV4-1	.	TRBJ2-5	TRBD1	TGCGCCAGCAGCCAAGACACAGGGGGGAGAGAGACCCAGTACTTC	CASSQDTGGRETQYF
TRBV18	few	TRBJ2-7	.	TGTGCCAGCTCACCAGGGGCCAGCTCCTACGAGCAGTACTTC	CASSPGASSYEQYF
TRBV30	once	TRBJ1-5	TRBD1	TGTGCCTGGACGAGGACAGGGCTCCCTAATCAGCCCCAGCATTTT	CAWTRTGLPNQPQHF
TRBV29-1	.	TRBJ2-5	TRBD2	TGCAGCGCCGGAACCTGGACTAGCTATGAGACCCAGTACTTC	CSAGTWTSYETQYF
TRBV20-1	few	TRBJ1-2	.	TGCAGTGCTAGTGATGGCTACACCTTC	CSASDGYTF
TRBV5-5	few	TRBJ2-7	.	TGTGCCAGCAGCTTAGCAAGCGGGCGCAGCTCCTACGAGCAGTACTTC	CASSLASGRSSYEQYF
TRBV14	few	TRBJ2-3	.	TGTGCCAGCAGGGGTCAAGGCACAGATACGCAGTATTTT	CASRGQGTDTQYF
TRBV6-6	.	TRBJ2-7	.	TGTGCCAGCAGTTACGCCGCCCGGAGCTCCTACGAGCAGTACTTC	CASSYAARSSYEQYF
TRBV20-1	.	TRBJ1-1	.	TGCAGTGCTAGGGTGCTCGAAGCTTTCTTT	CSARVLEAFF
TRBV6-4	.	TRBJ2-1	TRBD2	TGTGCCAGCAGCCCCGCGACTAGCGGGGTTTACAATGAGCAGTTCTTC	CASSPATSGVYNEQFF
TRBV9	once	TRBJ2-2	.	TGTGCCAGCAGCGTAGGAGGCCGACCGAACACCGGGGAGCTGTTTTTT	CASSVGGRPNTGELFF
TRBV29-1	.	TRBJ2-7	.	TGCAGCGTTCAAGGAGGCAGAGAAAAAGCTTACGAGCAGTACTTC	CSVQGGREKAYEQYF
TRBV5-1	.	TRBJ1-2	.	TGCGCCAGCAGCTTGGACGGGACTAACACCTATGGCTACACCTTC	CASSLDGTNTYGYTF
TRBV30	.	TRBJ2-1	TRBD1	TGTGCCTGGAGTGTTGGGGACAGTTACAATGAGCAGTTCTTC	CAWSVGDSYNEQFF
TRBV29-1	.	TRBJ2-6	.	TGCAGCGTTCTATCTGGGGCCAACGTCCTGACTTTC	CSVLSGANVLTF
TRBV11-2	.	TRBJ2-7	.	TGTGCCAGCATCGCGACTAGTAGGTTTGGGGAGCAGTACTTC	CASIATSRFGEQYF
TRBV30	few	TRBJ2-1	.	TGTGCCTGGAGCGGACACCTGAATGAGCAGTTCTTC	CAWSGHLNEQFF
TRBV27	.	TRBJ1-1	TRBD1	TGTGCCAGCATTTCCCCACCGGGGACAGGGACTCTTGAAGCTTTCTTT	CASISPPGTGTLEAFF
TRBV6-5	.	TRBJ2-7	.	TGTGCCAGCAGTTACGACGCAACCTACTACGAGCAGTACTTC	CASSYDATYYEQYF